Below are 26 T cell receptor beta chains sequenced from a single sample in a study of regulatory T cells in long-lasting Graves disease. Researchers made TCR beta libraries by using iRepertoire HTBI primers and running Arm-PCR on CDR3 regions. MiXCR was run by TCRdb on the multiplex PCR reads, yielding one entry per CDR3 protein. This sample has hundreds of thousands of distinct CDR3 sequences, with about 16% found just once. Indicated time point: newly diagnosed GD, antithyroid drugs for less than 3 months. From PBMCs, RNA was extracted and then used to make the TCR library. These data were also filed under a second study, of T cells in Graves' hyperthyroidism and ophthalmopathy.

The sample consisted of peripheral blood mononuclear cells (PBMCs), taken at new diagnosis, from a patient treated with antithyroid drugs. All receptors derive from a woman aged 25 to 39 with Graves disease.

V and J are TRBV7-9 and TRBJ2-1; D call uncertain. Germline V CDR1 and CDR2: SEHNR, FQNEAQ (reference sequence). This CDR3 spans 17 amino acids. Trimming shortened V by 4 bases and J by 1 base, and 17 bases separated the two germline ends. This chain's CDR3 is CASSSTSGLESYNEQFF. In nucleotides, the CDR3 is TGTGCCAGCAGCTCCACCAGTGGATTAGAATCCTACAATGAGCAGTTCTTC.

This clonotype was seen at least ten times. V gene TRBV7-9 combines with J gene TRBJ2-3; D remains ambiguous. Germline V gene lookup returns CDR1 SEHNR and CDR2 FQNEAQ (reference sequence). V lost 1 base and J lost 6, with 5 bases in between. The CDR3 contains 12 residues. CDR3 protein: CASSLVPDTQYF. CDR3 nucleotide sequence: TGTGCCAGCAGCTTAGTCCCGGATACGCAGTATTTT.

The gene calls are TRBV7-8 and TRBJ2-1; TRBD1 or TRBD2 may be the D gene (5 bases each). The V gene's germline CDR1 is SGHVS and CDR2 FQNEAQ. There are 14 residues in the CDR3. V lost 1 base and J 6 bases, leaving 10 bases between the germline ends. The CDR3 here is CASSLGRGRNEQFF. CDR3 DNA: TGTGCCAGCAGCTTAGGTCGGGGCCGCAATGAGCAGTTCTTC.

The genes are TRBV12-5 and TRBJ1-5; D unresolved. The V gene lost 9 bases and the J gene lost 0 bases, with 9 bases spanning the gap. Germline assignment: CDR1 LGHNT and CDR2 FRNRAP. The CDR3 spans 13 residues. The CDR3 coding sequence is TGTGCTAGGGGAGGTTATAGCAATCAGCCCCAGCATTTT. This encodes CARGGYSNQPQHF.

This clonotype was recorded many times. V gene TRBV12-3 or TRBV12-4 combines with J gene TRBJ1-2; the D is unclear. Between the trimmed V and J ends, which lost 1 base and 8 bases, there was a span of 8 bases. The length of the CDR3 is 12 residues. The DNA of the CDR3 is TGTGCCAGCAGTTTAGACATATCCGGCTACACCTTC. Residues: CASSLDISGYTF.

This clonotype showed up many times. This sequence joins TRBV20-1 and TRBJ2-3; 8 bases agree with TRBD1. This CDR3 comprises 15 residues. Germline V gene data show CDR1 as DFQATT and CDR2 as SNEGSKA (reference sequence). The V and J ends lost 6 bases and 4 bases, in that order; junction bases with no gene match: 12. The CDR3 is CSAPRSGGTPDTQYF. CDR3 in DNA: TGCAGTGCGCCCCGCTCAGGGGGCACCCCAGATACGCAGTATTTT.

J is TRBJ2-5 and V is TRBV9; no definite D call. Trimming cost V 0 bases and J 3 bases, with 6 bases left between them. The V gene's germline CDR1 is SGDLS and CDR2 YYNGEE. This CDR3 has 13 residues. The CDR3 protein is CASSVVWEETQYF. Here the CDR3 DNA reads TGTGCCAGCAGCGTAGTTTGGGAAGAGACCCAGTACTTC. The full variable domain, its missing parts supplied by reference TRBV9 and TRBJ2-5, is DSGVTQTPKHLITATGQRVTLRCSPRSGDLSVYWYQQSLDQGLQFLIQYYNGEERAKGNILERFSAQQFPDLHSELNLSSLELGDSALYFCASSVVWEETQYFGPGTRLLVL.

At least ten counts were recorded for this clonotype. V usage is TRBV28 and J usage is TRBJ2-7; D uncertain. The CDR3 runs to 14 residues. Germline V gene data show CDR1 as MDHEN and CDR2 as SYDVKM. The germline V and J ends were trimmed by 3 bases and 5 bases, with 14 bases remaining between them. The CDR3 loop is CASSFEGSHDEQYF. The DNA for the CDR3 is TGTGCCAGCAGTTTTGAAGGGTCCCATGACGAGCAGTACTTC.

The chain couples TRBV4-1 to TRBJ1-1, with a tentative D call TRBD1 (6 bases). Trimming took 1 base from V and 1 from J, leaving 13 bases between them. This CDR3 comprises 16 residues. The germline V gene has CDR1 MGHRA and CDR2 YSYEKL. CDR3 residues: CASSQAVGGANTEAFF. DNA of the CDR3: TGCGCCAGCAGCCAAGCGGTGGGGGGCGCGAACACTGAAGCTTTCTTT.

Concerning this clonotype itself: Only one base separates this from a far larger clonotype, so it likely reflects a read error. The chain is built from TRBV6-2 or TRBV6-3 and TRBJ1-5; D is undetermined. The germline V gene encodes CDR1 MNHEY and CDR2 SVGEGT. The CDR3 is 13 amino acids. V was clipped by 5 bases and J by 6 bases, with 11 bases between them. The CDR3 nucleotides are TGTGCCAGCAGTGCAGGCGGCAGTCAGCCCCAGCATTTT. It is translated as CASSAGGSQPQHF.

This clonotype was counted only a few times. The CDR3 region has the DNA TGTGCCGGACAGGGGACTGGGGAGCTGTTTTTT. Translating gives CAGQGTGELFF. V gene TRBV2 combines with J gene TRBJ2-2, with 9 nucleotides matching TRBD1. This CDR3 comprises 11 residues. Germline CDR1 reads SNHLY; CDR2 reads FYNNEI. Trimming removed 11 bases from V and 8 bases from J; junction bases left unmatched: 3.

This clonotype was counted at least ten times. The V and J genes are TRBV7-8 and TRBJ2-5; D ambiguous. Germline loops: CDR1 SGHVS, CDR2 FQNEAQ. The CDR3 runs 13 residues. V lost 3 bases and J 5 bases, leaving 10 bases between the germline ends. CDR3 nucleotide sequence: TGTGCCAGCAGCTTTGTTTCCCCGGAGACCCAGTACTTC. Protein product: CASSFVSPETQYF.

The CDR3 nucleotides are TGTGCCACTCGACCCAGCGGGAGTAGGACGGAGACCCAGTACTTC. Translated: CATRPSGSRTETQYF. This chain joins TRBV7-8 and TRBJ2-5; 8 nucleotides align to TRBD2. CDR1 and CDR2 (germline): SGHVS, FQNEAQ. The CDR3 sequence is 15 residues long. J gave up 5 bases and V 10 bases, and 15 bases lay outside the gene matches.

This chain connects TRBV7-9 to TRBJ2-4; tentative D call: TRBD1 (5 bases). Trimming removed 6 bases at V and 2 bases at J, with 11 bases between. The CDR3 runs 14 residues. CDR1 is SEHNR and CDR2 is FQNEAQ in the germline V gene (reference sequence). For the CDR3, the DNA is TGTGCCAGCAGAAACCAGGGTACCAAAAACATTCAGTACTTC. This encodes CASRNQGTKNIQYF.

Many counts were recorded for this clonotype. The gene calls are TRBV7-9 and TRBJ1-1; D uncertain. Germline CDR1 is SEHNR and CDR2 is FQNEAQ (reference sequence). Trimming removed 5 bases at V and 1 base at J, with 8 bases between. The CDR3 has 13 amino acids. The CDR3 DNA reads as TGTGCCAGCAGCCAAGCAGGGAACACTGAAGCTTTCTTT. Protein sequence: CASSQAGNTEAFF.

In this sample, this clonotype turned up many times. This chain connects TRBV2 to TRBJ1-2; D ambiguous. The V end lost 11 bases, the J end lost 8 bases, and 24 bases lay between the germline ends. Germline V CDR1 and CDR2: SNHLY, FYNNEI. The CDR3 spans 14 residues. The CDR3: CARNLVAGLGGYTF. CDR3 in DNA: TGTGCCCGCAATCTGGTGGCTGGTCTAGGAGGCTACACCTTC.

The sample holds many counts of this clonotype. The junction departs from germline at one end; a sequencing error may be responsible. This chain joins TRBV5-1 and TRBJ2-7; 7 nucleotides match TRBD2. The CDR3 extends over 11 amino acids. Germline CDR1 reads SGHRS; CDR2 reads YFSETQ. For the CDR3, the DNA is TGTGCCAGCAGTTCGGGGGGCGAGCAGTACTTC. Protein sequence: CASSSGGEQYF.

This chain links TRBV19 with TRBJ1-4; D gene uncertain. With 7 bases removed from V and 7 bases from J, the gap between germline ends came to 10 bases. The CDR3 has 12 residues. CDR1 LNHDA and CDR2 SQIVND come from the germline V gene (reference sequence). The CDR3 DNA reads as TGTGCCAGTAAGGGAGCCGCTGAAAAACTGTTTTTT. Its translation is CASKGAAEKLFF.

Of note for this clonotype: The junction does not match germline at one end; this may be a read error. The chain couples TRBV28 to TRBJ1-2; no clear D. The CDR3 sequence is 13 residues long. Germline V gene sequence: CDR1 MDHEN, CDR2 SYDVKM. The DNA for the CDR3 is TGTGCCAGCAGTTTTCTCCGTGACTATGGCCACACCTTC. It codes for CASSFLRDYGHTF.

This clonotype came up a few times. A read error may explain this, as a much larger clone is one base away. Because the CDR3 is missing its conserved closing phenylalanine or tryptophan, this is likely a read error. V and J are TRBV7-9 and TRBJ2-7; D may match TRBD1 or TRBD2 (5 bases each). Germline CDR1 is SEHNR and CDR2 is FQNEAQ (reference sequence). Trimming removed 7 bases from V and 3 bases from J, with 16 bases in between. The CDR3 covers 14 residues. The chain's CDR3 is CASTAGTVFYEQYL. CDR3 DNA sequence: TGTGCCAGCACGGCCGGGACGGTATTCTACGAGCAGTACCTC.

Many counts were recorded for this clonotype. The J gene is TRBJ2-7, the V gene TRBV10-3, with 8 bases matching TRBD2. CDR3 length: 14 residues. V shed 3 bases and J 3 bases; nucleotides not matched to a gene: 4. Germline V lookup: CDR1 ENHRY, CDR2 SYGVKD. For the CDR3, the DNA is TGTGCCATCAGTGAAAAGGGACTAGACTACGAGCAGTACTTC. It translates to CAISEKGLDYEQYF.

Concerning this clonotype: This likely comes from a read error, as the CDR3 has no conserved phenylalanine or tryptophan at its end. The CDR3 region is CASSIKGGQPQHY. Here the CDR3 DNA reads TGTGCCAGTAGTATCAAAGGCGGTCAGCCCCAGCATTAT. This rearrangement joins TRBV19 to TRBJ1-5; no definite D call. This CDR3 spans 13 amino acids. CDR1 and CDR2 from the germline V gene are LNHDA and SQIVND (reference sequence). V lost 3 bases and J lost 6, with 9 bases in between.

This clonotype showed up many times. V gene TRBV30 combines with J gene TRBJ2-7; 10 nucleotides match TRBD1. V shed 4 bases, J shed 6 bases, and the junction held 9 bases outside the gene matches. This CDR3 is built from 14 residues. Germline V CDR1 and CDR2: GTSNPN, SVGIG (reference sequence). Written as DNA, the CDR3 is TGTGCCTGGAAATATGGGACAGGGGCTACCGAGCAGTACTTC. Translating gives CAWKYGTGATEQYF.

This clonotype was counted many times. An end of the junction differs from the germline gene, which may be a read error. The V gene is TRBV5-1, the J gene TRBJ2-1; 10 nucleotides match TRBD2. The CDR3 runs 16 residues. Germline CDR1 reads SGHRS; CDR2 reads YFSETQ. CDR3 nucleotide sequence: TGTGCTAGCAGCCGGACTAGCGGCAGCTCCTACAATGAGCAGTTCTTC. Protein product: CASSRTSGSSYNEQFF.

The chain employs TRBV3-1 and TRBJ2-1; no reliable D call. Trimming stripped 0 bases from V and 5 bases from J, with 11 bases between. Germline V gives CDR1 LGHDT, CDR2 YNNKEL (reference sequence). CDR3 length equals 15 residues. In nucleotides, the CDR3 is TGTGCCAGCAGCCAAGATACCCAGCTGAACAATGAGCAGTTCTTC. Translation: CASSQDTQLNNEQFF.

This clonotype was counted a few times. The chain recombines TRBV20-1 with TRBJ2-7; 8 bases line up with TRBD2. The CDR3 length is 17 residues. CDR1 is DFQATT, CDR2 SNEGSKA, per germline (reference sequence). Unmatched junction bases numbered 14, after V lost 4 bases and J lost 0 bases. Written as DNA, the CDR3 is TGCAGTGCTACGGGGCTAGCGGGTGCCGTAACCTCCTACGAGCAGTACTTC. Its protein is CSATGLAGAVTSYEQYF.